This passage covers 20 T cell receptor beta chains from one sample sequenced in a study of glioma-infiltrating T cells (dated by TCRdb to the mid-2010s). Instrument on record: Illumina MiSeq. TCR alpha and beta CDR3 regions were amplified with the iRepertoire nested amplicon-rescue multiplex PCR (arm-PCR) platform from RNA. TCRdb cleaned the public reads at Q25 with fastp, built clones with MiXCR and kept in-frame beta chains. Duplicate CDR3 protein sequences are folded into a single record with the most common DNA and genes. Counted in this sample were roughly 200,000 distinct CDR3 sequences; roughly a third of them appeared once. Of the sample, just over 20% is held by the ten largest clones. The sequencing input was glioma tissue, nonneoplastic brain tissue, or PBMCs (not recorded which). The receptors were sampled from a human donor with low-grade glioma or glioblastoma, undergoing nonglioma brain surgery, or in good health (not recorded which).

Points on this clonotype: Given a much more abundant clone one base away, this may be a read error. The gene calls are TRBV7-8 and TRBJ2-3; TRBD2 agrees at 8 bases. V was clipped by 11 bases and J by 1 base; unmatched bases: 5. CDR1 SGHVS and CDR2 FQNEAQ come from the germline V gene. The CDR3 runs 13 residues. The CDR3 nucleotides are TGTGCCCCGGGGGGGCTTCGCACAGATACGCAGTATTTT. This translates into CAPGGLRTDTQYF.

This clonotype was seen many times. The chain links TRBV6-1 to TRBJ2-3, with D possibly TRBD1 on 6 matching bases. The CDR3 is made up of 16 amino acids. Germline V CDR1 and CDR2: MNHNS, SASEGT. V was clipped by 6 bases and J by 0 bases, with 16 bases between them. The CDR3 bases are TGTGCCAGCAGCCCCAGGGGTCTTACTAGCACAGATACGCAGTATTTT. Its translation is CASSPRGLTSTDTQYF.

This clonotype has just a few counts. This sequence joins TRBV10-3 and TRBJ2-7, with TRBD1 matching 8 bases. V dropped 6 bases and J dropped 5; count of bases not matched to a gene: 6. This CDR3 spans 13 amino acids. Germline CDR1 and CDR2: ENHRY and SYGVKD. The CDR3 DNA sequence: TGTGCCATCAGCAGGGGGCACGGGGACGAGCAGTACTTC. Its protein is CAISRGHGDEQYF.

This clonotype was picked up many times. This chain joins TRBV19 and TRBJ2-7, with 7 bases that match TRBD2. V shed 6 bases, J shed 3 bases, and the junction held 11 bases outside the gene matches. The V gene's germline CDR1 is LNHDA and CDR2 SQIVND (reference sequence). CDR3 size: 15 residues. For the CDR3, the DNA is TGTGCCAGTAGGAGGGCTAGCGGCCTACTCTACGAGCAGTACTTC. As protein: CASRRASGLLYEQYF. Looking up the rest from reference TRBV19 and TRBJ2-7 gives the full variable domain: DGGITQSPKYLFRKEGQNVTLSCEQNLNHDAMYWYRQDPGQGLRLIYYSQIVNDFQKGDIAEGYSVSREKKESFPLTVTSAQKNPTAFYLCASRRASGLLYEQYFGPGTRLTVT.

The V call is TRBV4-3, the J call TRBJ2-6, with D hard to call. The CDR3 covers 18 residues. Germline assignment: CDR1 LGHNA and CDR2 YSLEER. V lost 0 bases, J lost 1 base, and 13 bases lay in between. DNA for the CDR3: TGCGCCAGCAGCCAAGAGTCCCATCTGGCTTCTGGGGCCAACGTCCTGACTTTC. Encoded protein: CASSQESHLASGANVLTF.

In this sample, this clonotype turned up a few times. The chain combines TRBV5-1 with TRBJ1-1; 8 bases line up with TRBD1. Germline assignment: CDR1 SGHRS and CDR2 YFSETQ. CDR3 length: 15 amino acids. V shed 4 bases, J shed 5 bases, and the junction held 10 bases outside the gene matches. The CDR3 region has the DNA TGCGCCAGCAGCAGCTCAGGGGGCGCGGGTACTGAAGCTTTCTTT. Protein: CASSSSGGAGTEAFF.

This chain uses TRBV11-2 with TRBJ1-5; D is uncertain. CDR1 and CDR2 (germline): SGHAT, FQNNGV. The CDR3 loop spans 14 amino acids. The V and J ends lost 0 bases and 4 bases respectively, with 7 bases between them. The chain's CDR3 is CASSLEAQNQPQHF. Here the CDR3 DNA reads TGTGCCAGCAGCTTAGAGGCACAGAATCAGCCCCAGCATTTT.

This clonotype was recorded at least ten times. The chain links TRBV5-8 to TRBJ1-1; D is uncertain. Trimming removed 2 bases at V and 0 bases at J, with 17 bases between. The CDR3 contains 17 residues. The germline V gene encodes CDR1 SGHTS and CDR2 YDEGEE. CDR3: CASSFRAGADMNTEAFF. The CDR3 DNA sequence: TGTGCCAGCAGCTTTCGGGCAGGAGCCGATATGAACACTGAAGCTTTCTTT.

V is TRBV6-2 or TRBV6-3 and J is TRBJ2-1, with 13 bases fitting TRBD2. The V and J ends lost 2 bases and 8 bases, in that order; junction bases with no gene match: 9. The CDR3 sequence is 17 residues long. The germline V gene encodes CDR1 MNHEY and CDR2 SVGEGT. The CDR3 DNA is TGTGCCAGCAGTTACACGCTCGGACTAGCGGGAGTCCATGAGCAGTTCTTC. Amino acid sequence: CASSYTLGLAGVHEQFF.

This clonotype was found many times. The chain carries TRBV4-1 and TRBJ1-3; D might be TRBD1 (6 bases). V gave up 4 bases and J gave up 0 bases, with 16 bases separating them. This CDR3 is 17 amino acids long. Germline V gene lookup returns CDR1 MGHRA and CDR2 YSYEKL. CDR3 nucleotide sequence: TGCGCCAGCAGCCTCCGGACAGTTTCTCGCTCTGGAAACACCATATATTTT. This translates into CASSLRTVSRSGNTIYF.

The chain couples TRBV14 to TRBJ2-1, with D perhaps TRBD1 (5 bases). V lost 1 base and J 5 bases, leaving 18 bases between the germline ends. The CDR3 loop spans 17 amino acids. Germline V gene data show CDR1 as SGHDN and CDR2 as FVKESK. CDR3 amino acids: CASSQVQAGLAHNEQFF. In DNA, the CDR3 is TGTGCCAGCAGCCAAGTTCAGGCAGGGTTGGCCCACAATGAGCAGTTCTTC.

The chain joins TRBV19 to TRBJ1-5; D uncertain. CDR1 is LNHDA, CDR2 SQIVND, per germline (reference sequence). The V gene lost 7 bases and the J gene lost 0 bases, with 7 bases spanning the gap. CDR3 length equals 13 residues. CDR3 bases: TGTGCCAGTAACCAGTATAGCAATCAGCCCCAGCATTTT. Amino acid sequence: CASNQYSNQPQHF. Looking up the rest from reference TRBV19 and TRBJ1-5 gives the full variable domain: DGGITQSPKYLFRKEGQNVTLSCEQNLNHDAMYWYRQDPGQGLRLIYYSQIVNDFQKGDIAEGYSVSREKKESFPLTVTSAQKNPTAFYLCASNQYSNQPQHFGDGTRLSIL.

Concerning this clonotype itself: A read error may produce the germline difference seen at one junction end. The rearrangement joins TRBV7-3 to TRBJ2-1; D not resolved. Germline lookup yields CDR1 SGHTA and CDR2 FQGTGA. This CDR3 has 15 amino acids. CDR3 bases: TGTGCCAGCAGCCGAGACCCACCCCTCTACAATGAGCGGTTCTTC. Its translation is CASSRDPPLYNERFF.

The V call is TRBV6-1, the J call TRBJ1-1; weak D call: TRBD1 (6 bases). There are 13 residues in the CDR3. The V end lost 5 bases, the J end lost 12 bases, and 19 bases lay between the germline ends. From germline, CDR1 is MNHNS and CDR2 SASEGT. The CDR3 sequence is CASSPGRDTGSFF. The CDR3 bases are TGTGCCAGCAGTCCGGGACGGGACACTGGATCTTTCTTT.

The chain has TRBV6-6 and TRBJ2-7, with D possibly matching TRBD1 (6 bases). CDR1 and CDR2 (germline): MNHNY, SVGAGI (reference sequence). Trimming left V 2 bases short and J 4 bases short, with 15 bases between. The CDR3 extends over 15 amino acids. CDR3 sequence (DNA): TGTGCCAGCAGTTACCCCGAAACAGGGCCTTACGAGCAGTACTTC. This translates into CASSYPETGPYEQYF.

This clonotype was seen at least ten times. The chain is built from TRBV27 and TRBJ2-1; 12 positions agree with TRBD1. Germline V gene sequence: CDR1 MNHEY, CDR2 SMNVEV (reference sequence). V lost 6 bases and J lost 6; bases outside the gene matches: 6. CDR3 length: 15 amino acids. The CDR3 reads CASRPRDRGLNEQFF. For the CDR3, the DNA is TGTGCCAGCAGACCCCGGGACAGGGGGCTCAATGAGCAGTTCTTC.

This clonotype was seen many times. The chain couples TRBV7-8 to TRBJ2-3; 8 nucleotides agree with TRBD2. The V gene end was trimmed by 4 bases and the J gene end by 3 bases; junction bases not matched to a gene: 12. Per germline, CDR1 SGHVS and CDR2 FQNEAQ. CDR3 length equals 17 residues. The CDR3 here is CASSSQTSARGTDTQYF. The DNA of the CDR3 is TGTGCCAGCAGCTCACAGACTAGCGCGAGGGGAACAGATACGCAGTATTTT.

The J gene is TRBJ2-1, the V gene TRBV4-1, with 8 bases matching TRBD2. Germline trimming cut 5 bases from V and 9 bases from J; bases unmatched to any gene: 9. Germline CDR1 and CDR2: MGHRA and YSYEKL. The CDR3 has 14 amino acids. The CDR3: CASSVAAGESEQFF. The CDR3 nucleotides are TGCGCCAGCAGCGTAGCAGCGGGAGAATCTGAGCAGTTCTTC.

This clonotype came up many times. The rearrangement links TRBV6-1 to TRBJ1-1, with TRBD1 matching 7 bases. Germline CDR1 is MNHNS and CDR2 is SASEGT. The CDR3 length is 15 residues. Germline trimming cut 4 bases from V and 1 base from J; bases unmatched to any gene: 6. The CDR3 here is CASSVTGDGNTEAFF. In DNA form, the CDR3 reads TGTGCCAGCAGTGTTACAGGGGATGGGAACACTGAAGCTTTCTTT.

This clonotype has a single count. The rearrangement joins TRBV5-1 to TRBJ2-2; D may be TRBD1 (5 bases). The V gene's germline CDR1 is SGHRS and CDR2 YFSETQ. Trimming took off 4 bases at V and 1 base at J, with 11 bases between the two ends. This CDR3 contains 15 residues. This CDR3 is CASSHDRLNTGELFF. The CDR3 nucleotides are TGCGCCAGCAGCCACGACAGACTGAACACCGGGGAGCTGTTTTTT.